Sequencing of this TCR beta chain was carried out in a study of beta chain features in type 1 diabetes. As for the study in general: Similarity in age, gender and cell yields was seen between patients and healthy donors. Regarding the study as a whole: In these data, an HLA type influence on TCRB rearrangement remained unresolved. The study found fewer insertions and more deletions at VDJ junctions in type 1 diabetes patients. There was a moderate but significant shortening of TCRB CDR3s in all four CD4+ subsets of Type 1 diabetes patients.

The CDR3 covers 14 residues. In all sorted populations, purity surpassed 95%. Isolated RNA was reverse transcribed in full, so expressed TCRB transcripts were sequenced. Sequencing used immunoSEQ multiplex PCR; TCRdb keeps in-frame clones, though not all of them. In the table there are 500,000 to 850,000 clones, more than 13% of which are singletons. This clone was seen a few times. What it binds is not known. This chain connects TRBV21-1 to TRBJ2-7; TRBD2 reflects the table's D call only, with no check against the DNA. TRBV21-1 is termed a pseudogene. This receptor was taken from a man younger than 35 with type 1 diabetes. The specimen sequenced was naive CD4+ T cells from blood. CDR3 sequence reads: CASSPRTSGIEQYF. The DNA of the CDR3 is TGTGCCAGCAGCCCCCGGACTAGCGGAATCGAGCAGTACTTC.